Shown below are 13 T cell receptor beta chains from a single sample sequenced in a study of blood T cell repertoires in COVID-19. TCRdb's copy holds only in-frame clones and misses some; the assay was immunoSEQ multiplex PCR. Of 320,000 or so clones listed, 85% are singletons. Sequenced sample: PBMCs or T cells enriched from blood (not recorded which). These receptor sequences come from a woman in her twenties or thirties who had been exposed to COVID-19.

The chain carries TRBV6-5 and TRBJ2-1, with D possibly being TRBD2 (6 bases). Per the germline V gene, CDR1 is MNHEY and CDR2 is SVGAGI. This CDR3 region has 15 residues. The germline V and J ends were trimmed by 7 bases and 9 bases, with 22 bases remaining between them. The DNA for the CDR3 is TGTGCCAGCATGGGGGGACCCGCATTATGGGGTGAGCAGTTCTTC. Amino acid sequence: CASMGGPALWGEQFF.

The gene calls are TRBV2 and TRBJ2-4, with TRBD1 matching 9 bases. The CDR3 is made up of 14 amino acids. Germline CDR1 SNHLY, CDR2 FYNNEI. The trim removed 5 bases at V and 8 bases at J, leaving 7 bases unmatched. Written as DNA, the CDR3 is TGTGCCAGCAGTCTTACAGGGGGCCGGGACATTCAGTACTTC. Protein sequence: CASSLTGGRDIQYF.

The chain joins TRBV5-1 to TRBJ1-4; 7 bases are shared with TRBD1. This CDR3 comprises 15 residues. CDR1 is SGHRS, CDR2 YFSETQ, per germline. V was clipped by 0 bases and J by 5 bases; unmatched bases: 4. In nucleotides, the CDR3 is TGCGCCAGCAGCTTGGCCGACAGGGCGAATGAAAAACTGTTTTTT. Its protein product is CASSLADRANEKLFF.

CDR3 sequence reads: CASSIRTAGNTIYF. In DNA, the CDR3 is TGTGCCAGCAGCATCCGGACAGCTGGAAACACCATATATTTT. This chain joins TRBV9 and TRBJ1-3, with D maybe TRBD1 (6 bases). This CDR3 has 14 residues. Germline CDR1 is SGDLS and CDR2 is YYNGEE. Between the trimmed V and J ends, which lost 4 bases and 2 bases, there was a span of 10 bases.

The rearrangement links TRBV5-5 to TRBJ2-1; D tentatively fits TRBD1 or TRBD2 (5 bases each). Germline V gives CDR1 SGHKS, CDR2 YYEKEE (reference sequence). This CDR3 is built from 15 residues. V gave up 4 bases and J gave up 0 bases, with 11 bases separating them. The CDR3 region is CASSLGPSSYNEQFF. CDR3 in DNA: TGTGCCAGCAGCCTGGGACCTAGCTCCTACAATGAGCAGTTCTTC.

J is TRBJ1-2 and V is TRBV6-5; D gene ambiguous. The CDR3 has 15 residues. V lost 5 bases, J lost 4 bases, and 17 bases lay in between. Germline loops: CDR1 MNHEY, CDR2 SVGAGI. This CDR3 reads CASSIRHGSVYGYTF. As DNA, the CDR3 is TGTGCCAGCAGTATACGACACGGATCGGTCTATGGCTACACCTTC.

This clone was seen more than once but under ten times. V and J are TRBV7-2 and TRBJ2-5; maybe TRBD2 (6 bases). The germline V gene has CDR1 SGHTA and CDR2 FQGNSA. CDR3 length: 16 amino acids. The V gene lost 1 base and the J gene lost 4 bases, with 16 bases spanning the gap. CDR3 coding DNA: TGTGCCAGCAGCTTAGTAGGTAGCGGCTCGTTAGAGACCCAGTACTTC. This gives the protein CASSLVGSGSLETQYF.

The V call is TRBV3-1 (or the pseudogene TRBV3-2), the J call TRBJ2-3; 7 bases are shared with TRBD2. Germline V gives CDR1 LGHDT, CDR2 YNNKEL (reference sequence). The CDR3 has 16 residues. J gave up 5 bases and V 4 bases, and 12 bases lay outside the gene matches. CDR3: CASSRVGAGREDTQYF. The CDR3 DNA follows: TGTGCCAGCAGCCGCGTAGGAGCGGGGAGGGAAGATACGCAGTATTTT.

The gene calls are TRBV28 and TRBJ1-2; a weak D match, TRBD1 (5 bases). This CDR3 is 17 amino acids long. V dropped 3 bases and J dropped 7 bases, with 24 bases sitting between them. The germline gives CDR1 MDHEN, CDR2 SYDVKM. The CDR3 reads CASSFPGGGIGASGYTF. The CDR3 DNA follows: TGTGCCAGCAGTTTTCCTGGGGGGGGTATAGGGGCTAGTGGCTACACCTTC.

The rearrangement links TRBV12-2 to TRBJ2-1; the D call of TRBD2 is as the table states it, not checked on the DNA. TRBV12-2 is designated a pseudogene. The CDR3 is 12 residues long. In nucleotides, the CDR3 is TGTGCAAGTCGCCTTACGAGTAATGAGCAGTTCTTC. It specifies CASRLTSNEQFF.

The rearrangement uses TRBV5-4 and TRBJ2-3, with D maybe TRBD1 (6 bases). The V end lost 10 bases, the J end lost 1 base, and 13 bases lay between the germline ends. Germline V CDR1 and CDR2: SGHNT, YYREEE (reference sequence). The CDR3 totals 13 residues. CDR3 in DNA: TGTGCCCAACGACAGGCTGGCACAGATACGCAGTATTTT. Translation gives CAQRQAGTDTQYF.

This chain uses TRBV3-1 (or the pseudogene TRBV3-2) with TRBJ2-3; 8 bases are shared with TRBD2. Germline CDR1 and CDR2: LGHDT and YNNKEL (reference sequence). This CDR3 spans 15 amino acids. V dropped 0 bases and J dropped 3; count of bases not matched to a gene: 2. The CDR3: CASSQDSSGTDTQYF. The CDR3 nucleotides read TGTGCCAGCAGCCAAGACTCTAGCGGGACAGATACGCAGTATTTT.

The CDR3 sequence is CASSVAGEVRQPQHF. The DNA for the CDR3 is TGTGCCAGCAGCGTAGCCGGGGAGGTGCGGCAGCCCCAGCATTTT. This sequence joins TRBV9 and TRBJ1-5; no definite D call. V was clipped by 0 bases and J by 7 bases, with 14 bases between them. This CDR3 contains 15 residues. From germline, CDR1 is SGDLS and CDR2 YYNGEE.